The 9 T cell receptor beta chains reported below all come from one sample, sequenced in a study of early T cells in non-severe SARS-CoV-2 infection. TCRdb fed the 5' RACE reads into MiXCR, producing one record per CDR3 protein. The sample lists 80,000 or so distinct CDR3 sequences, about 14% occurring once. Material: whole blood. These receptor sequences come from an adult who was a healthcare worker with PCR-confirmed SARS-CoV-2 infection or an uninfected control (not recorded which).

There are a few counts of this clonotype. The chain couples TRBV4-1 to TRBJ2-1; the match to TRBD2 covers 9 bases. V trimming: 0 bases; J trimming: 4 bases; junction bases outside the gene matches: 4. The CDR3 is 16 amino acids. Germline V gene lookup returns CDR1 MGHRA and CDR2 YSYEKL. The DNA of the CDR3 is TGCGCCAGCAGCCAAGATCCAGCGGGGGGTTACAATGAGCAGTTCTTC. It is translated as CASSQDPAGGYNEQFF.

The V gene is TRBV27, the J gene TRBJ2-3; TRBD1 matches at 9 bases. Germline CDR1 is MNHEY and CDR2 is SMNVEV (reference sequence). CDR3 length: 16 residues. The V gene end was trimmed by 4 bases and the J gene end by 4 bases; junction bases not matched to a gene: 9. DNA for the CDR3: TGTGCCAGCAGTTCCAAACAGGGGGCGCAGGCAGATACGCAGTATTTT. It is translated as CASSSKQGAQADTQYF.

The V and J genes are TRBV25-1 and TRBJ2-5; 8 bases are shared with TRBD1. V trimming: 6 bases; J trimming: 1 base; junction bases outside the gene matches: 7. Germline CDR1 MGHDK, CDR2 SYGVNS. The CDR3 spans 15 residues. CDR3 in amino acids: CASREGQVIQETQYF. The CDR3 nucleotides are TGTGCCAGCAGGGAGGGACAGGTGATCCAAGAGACCCAGTACTTC.

Comment on this clonotype: A much more abundant neighbour one base away suggests this may be a read error. The chain employs TRBV7-9 and TRBJ2-1, with 10 bases aligning to TRBD2. There are 15 residues in the CDR3. In germline, CDR1 is SEHNR, CDR2 FQNEAQ (reference sequence). In nucleotides, the CDR3 is TGTGCCAGCAGCTTAGTGGCTAGCGGGAGCAATGTGCAGTTCTTC. This gives the protein CASSLVASGSNVQFF.

This clonotype came up a few times. The chain combines TRBV7-6 with TRBJ1-1; TRBD1 is a possible D gene (6 bases). CDR1 is SGHVS and CDR2 is FNYEAQ in the germline V gene. This CDR3 comprises 13 residues. Trimming took 5 bases from V and 1 from J, leaving 8 bases between them. The CDR3 nucleotides read TGTGCCAGCAGCACAGGGACGAACACTGAAGCTTTCTTT. Translation: CASSTGTNTEAFF.

This clonotype was recorded a few times. The rearrangement links TRBV3-1 to TRBJ1-5; D gene uncertain. Germline V gene lookup returns CDR1 LGHDT and CDR2 YNNKEL (reference sequence). CDR3 length: 13 amino acids. Trimming left V 5 bases short and J 2 bases short, with 7 bases between. In DNA form, the CDR3 reads TGTGCCAGCAGCTTGGACGGCAATCAGCCCCAGCATTTT. Translating gives CASSLDGNQPQHF.

Ten or more counts support this clonotype. The CDR3 reads CASRGRWDEQYF. The CDR3 nucleotides are TGTGCCAGCAGAGGACGTTGGGACGAGCAGTACTTC. V and J are TRBV12-3 or TRBV12-4 and TRBJ2-7; D ambiguous. With 6 bases removed from V and 5 bases from J, the gap between germline ends came to 11 bases. The CDR3 spans 12 residues.

This clonotype was observed a handful of times. This chain joins TRBV2 and TRBJ2-5; possibly TRBD2 for D (5 bases). This CDR3 has 12 amino acids. CDR1 is SNHLY, CDR2 FYNNEI, per germline. Trimming took 5 bases from V and 4 from J, leaving 8 bases between them. The CDR3 DNA reads TGTGCCAGCAGTTTCGCGGGAGAGACCCAGTACTTC. It specifies CASSFAGETQYF.

V gene TRBV20-1 combines with J gene TRBJ2-5; tentatively, D is TRBD2 (5 bases). CDR1 DFQATT and CDR2 SNEGSKA come from the germline V gene (reference sequence). This CDR3 contains 12 residues. V lost 1 base and J lost 2, with 5 bases in between. CDR3 sequence reads: CSARAGQETQYF. CDR3 nucleotide sequence: TGCAGTGCTAGAGCGGGGCAAGAGACCCAGTACTTC.